Listed below are T cell receptor beta chains from one sample, sequenced in a study of OX40 agonist ivuxolimab in advanced cancers. Data came from immunoSEQ multiplex PCR; TCRdb stores just in-frame clones and leaves some out. The data show about 100,000 clones, with around 91% seen just once and 0.15% to 0.2% held by the top ten. Material: CD4+ or CD8+ T cells sorted from blood, obtained in a trial of the OX40 agonist ivuxolimab. The receptors were sampled from an adult with an advanced solid tumor such as melanoma, head and neck, liver or kidney cancer. Each CDR3 is given with its conserved first and last residue. Each record gives: J gene, V gene, clone size, D gene, CDR3 DNA, CDR3 protein. A D gene is named only where the DNA matches it firmly. Size is omitted from some rows. Given values are once, few, many or a class for expanded clones.

>TRBJ2-4|TRBV18|few|TRBD2
TGTGCCAGCTCCATGGGCGGGAGCGCCAAAAACATTCAGTACTTC
CASSMGGSAKNIQYF
>TRBJ1-6|TRBV27|few|TRBD1
TGTGCCAGCAGTTTCTCGACAGGGAGGGCGTATAATTCACCCCTCCACTTT
CASSFSTGRAYNSPLHF
>TRBJ2-1|TRBV11-2|-|-
TGTGCCAGCAGCTTAGTTGAGGGGGGGTTTGAGCAGTTCTTC
CASSLVEGGFEQFF
>TRBJ1-2|TRBV10-3|-|-
TGTGCCTTAAGACTGGACTATGGCTACACCTTC
CALRLDYGYTF
>TRBJ2-2|TRBV5-1|-|-
TGCGCCAGCAGCTTGGACAGGGCGGCCGGGGAGCTGTTTTTT
CASSLDRAAGELFF
>TRBJ2-7|TRBV5-6|once|TRBD2
TGTGCCAGCAGCTTCCGGACTAGCGGGATTCAGACCTACGAGCAGTACTTC
CASSFRTSGIQTYEQYF
>TRBJ1-2|TRBV29-1|-|-
TGCAGCTCCGGGGAGCGGGGCCACTATGGCTACACCTTC
CSSGERGHYGYTF
>TRBJ2-7|TRBV5-1|once|TRBD2
TGCGCCAGCAGCTTGGCCGGGACTAGCGGGAGGTACGAGCAGTACTTC
CASSLAGTSGRYEQYF
>TRBJ2-5|TRBV5-4|-|-
TGTGCCAGCGGTGTGGGGGGAGAGACCCAGTACTTC
CASGVGGETQYF
>TRBJ2-3|TRBV10-3|-|-
TGTGCCATCAGTGAAGGAGCTGATACGCAGTATTTT
CAISEGADTQYF
>TRBJ2-3|TRBV7-9|-|TRBD2
TGTGCCAGCAGCCGGTATGGGCTAGCGGGTGATACGCAGTATTTT
CASSRYGLAGDTQYF
>TRBJ1-1|TRBV7-9|-|-
TGTGCCAGCAGCCCGGACTCGAGGAACACTGAAGCTTTCTTT
CASSPDSRNTEAFF
>TRBJ2-7|TRBV5-1|-|TRBD1
TGCGCCAGCAGCGGGGGGACAGGGGTTGACGAGCAGTACTTC
CASSGGTGVDEQYF
>TRBJ1-6|TRBV27|-|-
TGTGCCAGTAGGAGTCGGTGGGCCAGCTCCTATAATTCACCCCTCCACTTT
CASRSRWASSYNSPLHF
>TRBJ2-1|TRBV11-1|once|-
TGTGCCAGCAGTCGCGACAGGAGGTACAATGAGCAGTTCTTC
CASSRDRRYNEQFF
>TRBJ1-4|TRBV18|few|-
TGTGCCAGCTCACCACGAGGGACTGGGATGTTTAATGAAAAACTGTTTTTT
CASSPRGTGMFNEKLFF
>TRBJ1-2|TRBV5-4|-|-
TGTGCCAGCAGCTCCCCTTCCGTTCTCGATGGCTACACCTTC
CASSSPSVLDGYTF
>TRBJ2-3|TRBV7-8|-|TRBD2
TGTGCCAGCAGCCTTAGGAGCGTAGCGGGCCGGGGAATAGAGAGCACAGATACGCAGTATTTT
CASSLRSVAGRGIESTDTQYF
>TRBJ2-7|TRBV10-1|few|-
TGCGCCAGCAGTGAGCCAGGACAAGCCTACGAGCAGTACTTC
CASSEPGQAYEQYF
>TRBJ2-7|TRBV9|-|-
TGTGCCAGCAGCGTCGGGGACACCGCCTACGAGCAGTACTTC
CASSVGDTAYEQYF
>TRBJ2-7|TRBV6-5|-|TRBD2
TGTGCCAGCAGTTCGCCGACTAGCGGGGGTTCCGAGCAGTACTTC
CASSSPTSGGSEQYF
>TRBJ1-4|TRBV19|-|-
TGTGCCAGTCTATCACCCTCAGGGGAAAAACTGTTTTTT
CASLSPSGEKLFF
>TRBJ1-1|TRBV14|-|-
TGTGCCAGCAGCCAGTTGGGCGTTCACACTGAAGCTTTCTTT
CASSQLGVHTEAFF
>TRBJ2-1|TRBV7-9|-|-
TGTGCCAGCAGCTTAGAGTTTGAGCAGTTCTTC
CASSLEFEQFF
>TRBJ1-1|TRBV19|-|TRBD1
TGTGCCAGTAGTATGACGCAGGGGGCGGTTGAAGAAGCTTTCTTT
CASSMTQGAVEEAFF
>TRBJ2-3|TRBV28|-|TRBD2
TGTGCCAGCAGTTTGTGGCTAGCGGGACGTGCTAGCACAGATACGCAGTATTTT
CASSLWLAGRASTDTQYF
>TRBJ1-1|TRBV6-1|-|-
TGTGCCAGCAGTTGGGACAACCAGAACACTGAAGCTTTCTTT
CASSWDNQNTEAFF
>TRBJ2-1|TRBV11-2|-|-
TGTGCCAGCAGCTCCCGGGGCTCCTACAATGAGCAGTTCTTC
CASSSRGSYNEQFF
>TRBJ1-3|TRBV2|-|-
TGTGCCAGCAGTGTTACGAGGGGAGGAAACACCATATATTTT
CASSVTRGGNTIYF